The entry that follows covers one T cell receptor (beta chain) sequence. The V gene lost 6 bases and the J gene lost 5 bases, with 19 bases spanning the gap. The CDR3 is made up of 15 amino acids. The germline CDR1 and CDR2 sequences are MDHEN and SYDVKM. This specimen belongs to a study of blood T cell repertoires in COVID-19. Study background: The samples span acute and convalescent COVID-19 from the United States, Italy and Spain. T cells, B-cell-depleted T cells, or PBMCs supplied cDNA or gDNA.

The assay was immunoSEQ multiplex PCR, and TCRdb's table has in-frame clones only and misses some. The table shows over 300,000 clones, with roughly 89% occurring only once. The TCR was taken from a man younger than 35 with active or convalescent COVID-19. The chain recombines TRBV28 with TRBJ1-1; a possible D gene is TRBD1 (5 bases). The sequenced sample consisted of peripheral blood. The CDR3 nucleotides read TGTGCCAGCAGACTCGACTTGGGGCTTTGGACTGAAGCTTTCTTT. Its protein is CASRLDLGLWTEAFF.